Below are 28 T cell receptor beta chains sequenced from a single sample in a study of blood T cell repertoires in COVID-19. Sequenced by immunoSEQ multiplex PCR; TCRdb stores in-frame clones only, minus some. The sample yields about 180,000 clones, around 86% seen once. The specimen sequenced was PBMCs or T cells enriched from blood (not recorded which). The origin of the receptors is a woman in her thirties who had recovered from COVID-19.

CDR3: CASSQERISYEQYF. The CDR3 DNA follows: TGTGCCAGCAGCCAGGAGCGGATCTCCTACGAGCAGTACTTC. The chain joins TRBV4-2 to TRBJ2-7; D perhaps matches TRBD2 (5 bases). Per the germline V gene, CDR1 is LGHNA and CDR2 is YNFKEQ. Trimming left V 3 bases short and J 0 bases short, with 9 bases between. The CDR3 consists of 14 residues.

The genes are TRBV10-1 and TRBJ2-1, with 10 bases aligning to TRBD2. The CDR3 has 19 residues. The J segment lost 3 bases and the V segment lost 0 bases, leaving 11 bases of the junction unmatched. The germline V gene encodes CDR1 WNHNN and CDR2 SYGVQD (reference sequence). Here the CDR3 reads CASSESYRTSGAYYNEQFF. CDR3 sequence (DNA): TGCGCCAGCAGTGAGTCTTATCGGACTAGCGGAGCCTACTACAATGAGCAGTTCTTC.

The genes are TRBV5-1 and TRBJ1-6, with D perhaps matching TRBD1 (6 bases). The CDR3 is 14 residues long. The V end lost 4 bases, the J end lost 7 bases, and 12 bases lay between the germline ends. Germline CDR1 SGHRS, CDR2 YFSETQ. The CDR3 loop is CASSPRQENSPLHF. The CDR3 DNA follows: TGCGCCAGCAGCCCTCGACAGGAGAATTCACCCCTCCACTTT.

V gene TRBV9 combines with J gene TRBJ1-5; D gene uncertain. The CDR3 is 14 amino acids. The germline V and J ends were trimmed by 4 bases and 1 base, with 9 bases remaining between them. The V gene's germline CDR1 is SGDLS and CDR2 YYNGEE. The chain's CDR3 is CASSPGGSNQPQHF. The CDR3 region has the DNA TGTGCCAGCAGCCCAGGAGGGAGCAATCAGCCCCAGCATTTT.

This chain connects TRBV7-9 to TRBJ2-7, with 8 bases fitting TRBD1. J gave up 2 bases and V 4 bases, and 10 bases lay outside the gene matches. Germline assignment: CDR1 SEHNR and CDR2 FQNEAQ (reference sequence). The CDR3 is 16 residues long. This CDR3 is CASSSIGRTGTYEQYF. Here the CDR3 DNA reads TGTGCCAGCAGCTCAATTGGTAGGACAGGGACCTACGAGCAGTACTTC.

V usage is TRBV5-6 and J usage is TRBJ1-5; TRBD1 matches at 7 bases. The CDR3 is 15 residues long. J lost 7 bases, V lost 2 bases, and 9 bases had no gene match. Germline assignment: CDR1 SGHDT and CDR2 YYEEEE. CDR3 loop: CASSLTRQGRQPQHF. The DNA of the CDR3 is TGTGCCAGCAGCTTAACGAGACAGGGCAGGCAGCCCCAGCATTTT. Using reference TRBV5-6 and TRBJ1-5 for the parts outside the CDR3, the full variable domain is DAGVTQSPTHLIKTRGQQVTLRCSPKSGHDTVSWYQQALGQGPQFIFQYYEEEERQRGNFPDRFSGHQFPNYSSELNVNALLLGDSALYLCASSLTRQGRQPQHFGDGTRLSIL.

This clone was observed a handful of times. The CDR3 coding sequence is TGTGCCAGCAGCCACACGCGGACAGACTATAATTCACCCCTCCACTTT. Protein product: CASSHTRTDYNSPLHF. This rearrangement joins TRBV4-2 to TRBJ1-6, with D possibly being TRBD1 (6 bases). The V gene's germline CDR1 is LGHNA and CDR2 YNFKEQ. The CDR3 length is 16 residues. Trimming left V 3 bases short and J 3 bases short, with 12 bases between.

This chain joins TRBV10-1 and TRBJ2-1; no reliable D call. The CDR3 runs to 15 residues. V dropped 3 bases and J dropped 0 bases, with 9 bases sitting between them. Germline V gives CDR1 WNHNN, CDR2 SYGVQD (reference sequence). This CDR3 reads CASSDDPSSYNEQFF. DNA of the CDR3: TGCGCCAGCAGTGATGATCCGAGCTCCTACAATGAGCAGTTCTTC.

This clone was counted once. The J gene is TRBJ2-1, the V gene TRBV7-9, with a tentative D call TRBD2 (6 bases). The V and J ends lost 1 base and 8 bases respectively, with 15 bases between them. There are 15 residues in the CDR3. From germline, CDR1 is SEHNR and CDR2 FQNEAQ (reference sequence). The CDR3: CASSLGDSPADEQFF. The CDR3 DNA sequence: TGTGCCAGCAGCTTAGGGGACTCCCCAGCGGATGAGCAGTTCTTC.

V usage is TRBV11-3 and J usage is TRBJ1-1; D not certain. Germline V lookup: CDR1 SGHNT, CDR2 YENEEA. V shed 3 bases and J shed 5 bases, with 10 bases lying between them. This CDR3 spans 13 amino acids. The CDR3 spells CASSLESGTEAFF. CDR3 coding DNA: TGTGCCAGCAGCTTGGAATCGGGGACTGAAGCTTTCTTT.

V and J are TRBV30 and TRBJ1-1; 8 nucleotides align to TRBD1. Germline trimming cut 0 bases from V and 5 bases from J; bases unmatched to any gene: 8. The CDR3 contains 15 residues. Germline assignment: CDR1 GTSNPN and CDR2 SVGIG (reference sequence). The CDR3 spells CAWSVKGRGQTEAFF. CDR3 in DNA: TGTGCCTGGAGTGTAAAGGGCAGGGGGCAGACTGAAGCTTTCTTT.

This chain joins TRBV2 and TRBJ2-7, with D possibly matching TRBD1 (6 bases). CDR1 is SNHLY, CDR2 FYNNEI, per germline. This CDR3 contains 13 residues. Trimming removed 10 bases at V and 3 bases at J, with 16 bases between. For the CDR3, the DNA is TGTGCCAATAACAGGGTGAGCTACTACGAGCAGTACTTC. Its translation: CANNRVSYYEQYF.

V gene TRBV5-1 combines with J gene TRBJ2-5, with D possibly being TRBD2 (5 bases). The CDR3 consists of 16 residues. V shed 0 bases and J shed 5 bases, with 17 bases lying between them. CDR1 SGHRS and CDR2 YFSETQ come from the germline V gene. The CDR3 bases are TGCGCCAGCAGCTTGGAGCCGTCACTTCGAGGGGAGACCCAGTACTTC. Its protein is CASSLEPSLRGETQYF.

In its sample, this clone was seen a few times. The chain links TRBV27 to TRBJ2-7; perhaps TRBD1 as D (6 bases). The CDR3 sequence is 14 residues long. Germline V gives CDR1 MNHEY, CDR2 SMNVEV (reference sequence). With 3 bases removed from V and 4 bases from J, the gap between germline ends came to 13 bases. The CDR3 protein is CASSLFQGQYEQYF. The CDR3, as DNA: TGTGCCAGCAGTTTGTTTCAGGGGCAATACGAGCAGTACTTC.

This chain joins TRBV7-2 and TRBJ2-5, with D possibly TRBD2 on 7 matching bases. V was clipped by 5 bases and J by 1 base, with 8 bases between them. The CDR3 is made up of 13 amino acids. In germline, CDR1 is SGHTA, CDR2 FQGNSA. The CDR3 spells CASSGGAQETQYF. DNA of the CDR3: TGTGCCAGCAGCGGGGGGGCCCAAGAGACCCAGTACTTC.

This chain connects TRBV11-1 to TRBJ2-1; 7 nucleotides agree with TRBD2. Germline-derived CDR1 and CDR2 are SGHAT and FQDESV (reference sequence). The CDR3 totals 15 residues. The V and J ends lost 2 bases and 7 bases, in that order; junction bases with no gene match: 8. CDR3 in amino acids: CASSLSAGESNEQFF. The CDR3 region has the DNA TGTGCCAGCAGCTTATCTGCGGGAGAATCGAATGAGCAGTTCTTC.

CDR3 loop: CASSEGAMNTEAFF. The DNA of the CDR3 is TGCGCCAGCAGTGAAGGGGCTATGAACACTGAAGCTTTCTTT. The V call is TRBV5-1, the J call TRBJ1-1; weak D call: TRBD1 (5 bases). Trimming cost V 5 bases and J 0 bases, with 11 bases left between them. CDR1 and CDR2 from the germline V gene are SGHRS and YFSETQ. This CDR3 comprises 14 residues.

Here the CDR3 reads CASALARAYEQYF. In DNA form, the CDR3 reads TGTGCCAGCGCCCTCGCTAGAGCCTACGAGCAGTACTTC. This rearrangement joins TRBV12-3 or TRBV12-4 to TRBJ2-7; no firm D call. Trimming took off 8 bases at V and 2 bases at J, with 13 bases between the two ends. This CDR3 comprises 13 residues.

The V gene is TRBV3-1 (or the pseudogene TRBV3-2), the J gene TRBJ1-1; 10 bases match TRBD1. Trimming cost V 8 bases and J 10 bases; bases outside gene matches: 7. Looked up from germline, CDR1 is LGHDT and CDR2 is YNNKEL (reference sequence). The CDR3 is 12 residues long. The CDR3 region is CASLEGQGRAFF. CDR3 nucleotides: TGTGCCAGCTTGGAGGGACAGGGGCGAGCTTTCTTT.

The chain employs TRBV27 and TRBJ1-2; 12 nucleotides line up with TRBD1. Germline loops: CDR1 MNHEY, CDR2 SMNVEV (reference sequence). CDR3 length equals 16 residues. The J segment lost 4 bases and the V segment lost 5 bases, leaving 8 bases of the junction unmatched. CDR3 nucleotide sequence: TGTGCCAGCAGTATCAAAGGGACAGGGGGCTTCTATGGCTACACCTTC. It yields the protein CASSIKGTGGFYGYTF.

As DNA, the CDR3 is TGTGCCAGCAGCTTGAGGGAGGGCGTTCCTTACAATGAGCAGTTCTTC. Encoded protein: CASSLREGVPYNEQFF. The chain carries TRBV7-2 and TRBJ2-1, with 7 positions matching TRBD2. CDR3 size: 16 residues. Germline values: CDR1 SGHTA, CDR2 FQGNSA. J gave up 4 bases and V 3 bases, and 9 bases lay outside the gene matches.

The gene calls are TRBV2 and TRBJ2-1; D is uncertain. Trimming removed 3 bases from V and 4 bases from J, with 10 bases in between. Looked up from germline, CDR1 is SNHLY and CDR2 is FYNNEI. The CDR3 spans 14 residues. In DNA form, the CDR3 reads TGTGCCAGCAGTGATTGGCAGGATTACAATGAGCAGTTCTTC. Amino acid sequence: CASSDWQDYNEQFF.

DNA of the CDR3: TGCGCCAGCAGCTTAGAGGGCCGAGGTACGCAGTATTTT. This codes for CASSLEGRGTQYF. The chain has TRBV5-1 and TRBJ2-3, with a tentative D call TRBD2 (5 bases). The germline V gene has CDR1 SGHRS and CDR2 YFSETQ. The CDR3 sequence is 13 residues long. V was trimmed by 2 bases and J by 8 bases, leaving 12 bases between them. Using reference TRBV5-1 and TRBJ2-3 for the parts outside the CDR3, the full variable domain is KAGVTQTPRYLIKTRGQQVTLSCSPISGHRSVSWYQQTPGQGLQFLFEYFSETQRNKGNFPGRFSGRQFSNSRSEMNVSTLELGDSALYLCASSLEGRGTQYFGPGTRLTVL.

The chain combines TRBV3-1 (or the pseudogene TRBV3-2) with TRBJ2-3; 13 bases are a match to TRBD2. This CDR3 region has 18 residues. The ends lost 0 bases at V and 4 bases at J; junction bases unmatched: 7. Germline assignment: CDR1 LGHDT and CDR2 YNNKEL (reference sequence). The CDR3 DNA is TGTGCCAGCAGCCAAGAAGTACTAGCGGGAGGGCCCCCAGATACGCAGTATTTT. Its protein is CASSQEVLAGGPPDTQYF.

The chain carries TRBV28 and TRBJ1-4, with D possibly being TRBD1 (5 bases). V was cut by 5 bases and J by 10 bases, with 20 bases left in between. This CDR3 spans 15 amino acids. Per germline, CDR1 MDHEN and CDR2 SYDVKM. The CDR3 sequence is CASSATTARLGKLFF. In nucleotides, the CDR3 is TGTGCCAGCAGTGCAACGACAGCCCGATTGGGAAAACTGTTTTTT.

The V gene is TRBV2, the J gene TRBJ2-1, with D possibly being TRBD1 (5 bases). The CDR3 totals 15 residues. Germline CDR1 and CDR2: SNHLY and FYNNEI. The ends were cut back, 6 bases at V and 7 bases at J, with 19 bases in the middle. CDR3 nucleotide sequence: TGTGCCAGCAGGGACCAGGGTGGTAAGGGGAATGAGCAGTTCTTC. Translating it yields CASRDQGGKGNEQFF.

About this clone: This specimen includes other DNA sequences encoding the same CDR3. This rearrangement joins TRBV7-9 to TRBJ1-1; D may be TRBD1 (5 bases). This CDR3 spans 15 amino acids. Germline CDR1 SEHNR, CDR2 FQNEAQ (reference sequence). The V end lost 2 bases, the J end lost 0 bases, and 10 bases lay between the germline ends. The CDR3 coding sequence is TGTGCCAGCAGCTTACGAGACAGCATGAACACTGAAGCTTTCTTT. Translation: CASSLRDSMNTEAFF.

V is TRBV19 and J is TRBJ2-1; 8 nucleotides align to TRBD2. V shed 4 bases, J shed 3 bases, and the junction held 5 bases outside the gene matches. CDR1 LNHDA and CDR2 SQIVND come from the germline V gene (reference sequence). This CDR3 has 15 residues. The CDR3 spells CASSKVAGIYNEQFF. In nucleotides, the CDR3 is TGTGCCAGTAGTAAGGTAGCGGGAATCTACAATGAGCAGTTCTTC.